This record covers a single TCR beta chain. The antigen remains undetermined. Data came from immunoSEQ multiplex PCR; TCRdb stores just in-frame clones and leaves some out. The sample shows about 130,000 clones, 85% to 95% of them seen only once. These data originate in a study of OX40 agonist ivuxolimab in advanced cancers. Notes on the study in general: Among the least clonally expanded were partial responders at 0.1-3.0 mg/kg.

Sequenced here: CD4+ or CD8+ T cells sorted from blood, sampled in a trial of the OX40 agonist ivuxolimab. This sequence originates from an adult with an advanced solid tumor such as melanoma, head and neck, liver or kidney cancer.

The CDR3 DNA reads TGTGCCAGTAATAGTGGGCAGTCCTACGAGCAGTACTTC. Its protein is CASNSGQSYEQYF. This chain joins TRBV19 and TRBJ2-7; D uncertain. V lost 7 bases to trimming and J lost 1 base, with 11 bases between them. This CDR3 is built from 13 residues. In germline, CDR1 is LNHDA, CDR2 SQIVND (reference sequence).